A single sample gave rise to the 9 T cell receptor beta chains below, sequenced in a study of human thymus T cells. Profiling relied on immunoSEQ multiplex PCR, and the TCRdb table lists in-frame clones only, not all of them. Of some 120,000 clones in the sample, about 95% were seen once. Thymus tissue was removed during corrective cardiac surgery. The sequencing sample was made of thymus tissue. The receptors stem from a boy younger than two with a congenital heart defect but otherwise immunologically healthy.

V gene TRBV7-8 combines with J gene TRBJ2-2; TRBD2 matches at 11 bases. Germline V lookup: CDR1 SGHVS, CDR2 FQNEAQ. V trimming: 1 base; J trimming: 6 bases; junction bases outside the gene matches: 4. The CDR3 spans 16 residues. The chain's CDR3 is CASSLGLAGGPGELFF. The CDR3 DNA is TGTGCCAGCAGCTTAGGCCTAGCGGGGGGTCCCGGGGAGCTGTTTTTT.

In the case of this clone: One junction end disagrees with the germline gene, perhaps due to a read error. This chain uses TRBV6-6 with TRBJ1-6; D gene uncertain. There are 14 residues in the CDR3. CDR1 and CDR2 (germline): MNHNY, SVGAGI (reference sequence). For the CDR3, the DNA is TGTGCCAGCACCTTCGGGATCTATTATTCACCCCTCCACTTT. The encoded protein is CASTFGIYYSPLHF.

The V and J genes are TRBV27 and TRBJ2-4; 9 bases line up with TRBD1. This CDR3 is built from 15 residues. V lost 7 bases and J lost 3; bases outside the gene matches: 7. Per germline, CDR1 MNHEY and CDR2 SMNVEV (reference sequence). CDR3 amino acids: CASTGTGSSKNIQYF. The CDR3 DNA reads TGTGCCAGCACGGGGACAGGGTCTAGCAAAAACATTCAGTACTTC.

This clone showed up just once. The chain uses TRBV30 and TRBJ2-3; either TRBD1 or TRBD2 may fit D (5 bases each). CDR1 GTSNPN and CDR2 SVGIG come from the germline V gene (reference sequence). The CDR3 extends over 12 amino acids. The V and J ends lost 3 bases and 4 bases respectively, with 8 bases between them. CDR3 in DNA: TGTGCCTGGAGCGAGGGGCCAGATACGCAGTATTTT. Translated, it gives CAWSEGPDTQYF.

The V call is TRBV28, the J call TRBJ1-5, with D possibly TRBD1 on 5 matching bases. This CDR3 contains 17 residues. Trimming pared 3 bases from V and 2 bases from J, leaving 17 bases between. CDR1 MDHEN and CDR2 SYDVKM come from the germline V gene. CDR3 amino acids: CASSLGQGKGGNQPQHF. The DNA for the CDR3 is TGTGCCAGCAGTTTGGGTCAGGGTAAAGGTGGCAATCAGCCCCAGCATTTT.

The chain links TRBV19 to TRBJ1-5; D possibly corresponds to TRBD1 (5 bases). The CDR3 consists of 16 residues. Trimming removed 4 bases from V and 5 bases from J, with 18 bases in between. CDR1 is LNHDA and CDR2 is SQIVND in the germline V gene (reference sequence). DNA for the CDR3: TGTGCCAGTAGTAAGTGGGGGGGGAAGGATGATCAGCCCCAGCATTTT. It is translated as CASSKWGGKDDQPQHF.

The chain recombines TRBV6-5 with TRBJ2-7; TRBD1 might be the D (5 bases). V lost 6 bases, J lost 4 bases, and 10 bases lay in between. Looked up from germline, CDR1 is MNHEY and CDR2 is SVGAGI. The length of the CDR3 is 12 residues. In DNA form, the CDR3 reads TGTGCCAGCAGCGCTTCAGGGTACGAGCAGTACTTC. Its protein is CASSASGYEQYF.

The chain uses TRBV5-6 and TRBJ2-5; 8 nucleotides agree with TRBD1. Per germline, CDR1 SGHDT and CDR2 YYEEEE. The ends lost 4 bases at V and 6 bases at J; junction bases unmatched: 20. This CDR3 region has 18 residues. CDR3 DNA: TGTGCCAGCAGCCAAAACTTGCCGCAGGGGGCAGGAGGAAAGACCCAGTACTTC. Residues: CASSQNLPQGAGGKTQYF.

The J gene is TRBJ2-1, the V gene TRBV19, with D possibly matching TRBD2 (5 bases). The CDR3 contains 15 residues. Germline values: CDR1 LNHDA, CDR2 SQIVND (reference sequence). Trimming left V 2 bases short and J 5 bases short, with 13 bases between. CDR3 region: CASSISGGLHNEQFF. The CDR3 nucleotides read TGTGCCAGTAGTATAAGTGGAGGCCTTCACAATGAGCAGTTCTTC.